The rows below give T cell receptor beta chains drawn from one sample of a study of blood T cells in healthy people across ages. TCRdb processed the 5' RACE reads anew with MiXCR; each CDR3 protein has one entry. The table includes fewer than 950,000 distinct CDR3 sequences, about 34% detected once. Sequencing input: blood. Receptors originate from a young man in good health. CDR3s include the opening cysteine and the closing phenylalanine or tryptophan. The order of the fields is CDR3 length, V gene, J gene, D gene, clone size, CDR3 DNA, CDR3 protein. The D gene is left open where the match is weak. Not all rows give a size; the values are once, few, many and, for expanded clones, a class.

15	TRBV6-5	TRBJ1-1	NA	NA	TGTGCCAGCAGGACAGGCCCCAGTATGAACACTGAAGCTTTCTTT	CASRTGPSMNTEAFF
14	TRBV5-5	TRBJ1-1	NA	NA	TGTGCCAGCAGCTTGGAGAATTTAAAGACTGAAGCTTTCTTT	CASSLENLKTEAFF
13	TRBV2	TRBJ2-7	NA	NA	TGTGCCTGCAGTGAACAGGGCCGGTACGAGCAGTACTTC	CACSEQGRYEQYF
18	TRBV6-5	TRBJ2-1	TRBD2	many	TGTGCCAGCAGTTACCTTAGGACTAGCGGGGGGTCATACAATGAGCAGTTCTTC	CASSYLRTSGGSYNEQFF
13	TRBV5-1	TRBJ2-7	NA	NA	TGCGCCACTTCGTTGTCTGGTGCTCCCGAGCAGTACTTC	CATSLSGAPEQYF
17	TRBV6-5	TRBJ1-5	NA	many	TGTGCCAGCAGTCCTAATTCGGGCCATACACGCAAGCAGCCCCAGCATTTT	CASSPNSGHTRKQPQHF
16	TRBV14	TRBJ2-3	NA	few	TGTGCCAGCAGCTCCTCCCCTTACGACCGCACAGATACGCAGTATTTT	CASSSSPYDRTDTQYF
13	TRBV20-1	TRBJ2-5	NA	NA	TGCAGTGCTAGCGCCCCCACCGGTTCTCTCCAGTACTTC	CSASAPTGSLQYF
17	TRBV6-1	TRBJ2-2	TRBD2	NA	TGTGCCAGCAGACCGGGACTAGCGGCTACGAACACCGGGGAGCTGTTTTTT	CASRPGLAATNTGELFF
14	TRBV9	TRBJ2-1	NA	few	TGTGCCAGCAGCGTAAGATCAGGGAACAATGAGCAGTTCTTC	CASSVRSGNNEQFF
16	TRBV5-1	TRBJ1-6	NA	NA	TGCGCCAGCAGCTTGAGTCAGCTCAGGGATAATTCACCCCTCCACTTT	CASSLSQLRDNSPLHF
13	TRBV7-2	TRBJ1-6	NA	many	TGTGCCAGCAGCTTAGACAGAAATTCACCCCTCCACTTT	CASSLDRNSPLHF
15	TRBV5-1	TRBJ2-1	NA	few	TGCGCCAGCAGCATGCGACGGACCCGGTACAATGAGCAGTTCTTC	CASSMRRTRYNEQFF
11	TRBV20-1	TRBJ2-5	NA	many	TGCAGTGCTAGGCTAGCGGAGACCCAGTACTTC	CSARLAETQYF
16	TRBV6-4	TRBJ2-1	TRBD2	many	TGTGCCAGCAGTGACTCGACTAGCGGGGGGGCCAATGAGCAGTTCTTC	CASSDSTSGGANEQFF
10	TRBV5-1	TRBJ2-5	NA	NA	TGCGACACAACGGGAGAGACCCAGTACTTC	CDTTGETQYF
15	TRBV7-9	TRBJ2-5	NA	few	TGTGCCAGCAGCTTAGCCGAGATAAAAAAAGAGACCCAGTACTTC	CASSLAEIKKETQYF
15	TRBV6-2/TRBV6-3	TRBJ2-5	TRBD2	NA	TGTGCCAGCGGGGATAGCGGGACCCCCCCTGGGACCCAGTACTTC	CASGDSGTPPGTQYF
14	TRBV4-3	TRBJ2-5	NA	NA	TGCGCCAGCAGCCAAGAGAGGGACCAAGAGACCCAGTACTTC	CASSQERDQETQYF
13	TRBV29-1	TRBJ2-5	TRBD1	many	TGCAGCGCCAGATACAGGGGGCCGGAGACCCAGTACTTC	CSARYRGPETQYF
15	TRBV5-1	TRBJ2-2	NA	few	TGCGCCAGCCGGAGAGGGGCACACTATCCCGGGGAGCTGTTTTTT	CASRRGAHYPGELFF
16	TRBV6-5	TRBJ1-3	NA	NA	TGTGCCAGCAGTTTTTTTCAGGGGAACTCTGGAAACACCATATATTTT	CASSFFQGNSGNTIYF
15	TRBV6-5	TRBJ1-2	TRBD1	NA	TGTGCCAGCAGTTCGACAGGGATGGGGACCTATGGCTACACCTTC	CASSSTGMGTYGYTF
14	TRBV5-1	TRBJ2-3	NA	NA	TGCGCCGGCAGCCCGGGCCTACGCACAGATACGCAGTATTTT	CAGSPGLRTDTQYF
13	TRBV20-1	TRBJ1-1	TRBD1	few	TGCAGTGCTAGGAAATTGACAGGGCTTGAAGCTTTCTTT	CSARKLTGLEAFF
18	TRBV7-9	TRBJ2-4	TRBD2	NA	TGTGCCAGCAGCTCGGGACTGGCGGGGGGGCCGACCAAAAACATTCAGTACTTC	CASSSGLAGGPTKNIQYF
16	TRBV19	TRBJ1-2	NA	few	TGTGCCAGTGGACCAAGTAGTATAGGTTTGTGGTACGGCTACACCTTC	CASGPSSIGLWYGYTF
14	TRBV28	TRBJ1-2	NA	NA	TGTGCCGCCTCATCCGTACAGACTAACTATGGCTACACCTTC	CAASSVQTNYGYTF
15	TRBV12-3/TRBV12-4	TRBJ2-3	NA	NA	TGTGCCAGAAGTTTGCGGGGAGCCCGCACAGATACGCAGTATTTT	CARSLRGARTDTQYF
16	TRBV9	TRBJ2-7	NA	few	TGTGCCAGCAGCGTAGTGGGGACACCGAGCTCCTACGAGCAGTACTTC	CASSVVGTPSSYEQYF
16	TRBV5-1	TRBJ1-2	TRBD1	few	TGCGCCAGCCGAATCTTAGGACAGGGGGCCGGCTATGGCTACACCTTC	CASRILGQGAGYGYTF
14	TRBV6-6	TRBJ1-1	NA	NA	TGTGCCAGCAGTTACTCTTCTGTGGACACTGAAGCTTTCTTT	CASSYSSVDTEAFF
15	TRBV10-2	TRBJ2-5	TRBD2	many	TGCGCCAGCACCACGACTAGCGGGGTTCGAGAGACCCAGTACTTC	CASTTTSGVRETQYF
14	TRBV3-1	TRBJ2-1	NA	NA	TGTGCCAGCAGCCAAGGCGTTAGGGGCTATGAGCAGTTCTTC	CASSQGVRGYEQFF
15	TRBV3-1	TRBJ2-5	TRBD1	NA	TGTGCCAGCAGCCATCGGGACAGGGGGCGGGGGAAGCAGTACTTC	CASSHRDRGRGKQYF
15	TRBV3-1	TRBJ2-7	NA	NA	TGTGCCAGCAGCCAAGATTTGGCAGTTAGCTACGAGCAGTACTTC	CASSQDLAVSYEQYF
13	TRBV5-1	TRBJ1-5	NA	many	TGCGCCAGCAGCTTGGAAGGGCTGCAGCCCCAGCATTTT	CASSLEGLQPQHF
10	TRBV19	TRBJ2-1	NA	NA	TGTGCCACGGGTTACAATGAGCAGTTCTTC	CATGYNEQFF
11	TRBV20-1	TRBJ2-1	NA	few	TGCAGTGCTAGGGTTTCGCAACCCCAGTTCTTC	CSARVSQPQFF
15	TRBV7-3	TRBJ2-3	TRBD2	NA	TGTGCCAGCAGCTTAAATGCGGGGGGTTCAGATACGCAGTATTTT	CASSLNAGGSDTQYF
15	TRBV7-2	TRBJ1-1	TRBD1	few	TGTGCCAGCAGCTCAAAGACAGGGGGATACACTGAAGCTTTCTTT	CASSSKTGGYTEAFF
15	TRBV28	TRBJ2-1	NA	many	TGTGCCAGCAGTTTATTCAGCCGGGATTTCAATGAGCAGTTCTTC	CASSLFSRDFNEQFF
17	TRBV9	TRBJ2-3	NA	few	TGTGCCAGCAGCGTAGAAGGTAGTGGGGTAGACACAGATACGCAGTATTTT	CASSVEGSGVDTDTQYF
14	TRBV28	TRBJ1-2	NA	few	TGTGCCAGCCTCCAAACCGGGCAGGGCTATGGCTACACCTTC	CASLQTGQGYGYTF
13	TRBV12-3/TRBV12-4	TRBJ2-3	NA	few	TGTGCCAGCAGGGAGGACGGGCCAGATACGCAGTATTTT	CASREDGPDTQYF
13	TRBV5-1	TRBJ1-1	NA	NA	TGCGCCAGCAGCGTCAGGCTGAACACTGAAGCTTTCTTT	CASSVRLNTEAFF
14	TRBV5-5	TRBJ1-2	TRBD1	few	TGTGCCAGCAGCTGGCTGGACAGGGACTATGGCTACACCTTC	CASSWLDRDYGYTF
17	TRBV4-3	TRBJ1-4	NA	few	TGCGCCAGCAGCCAAGGTCCCGGGCAAACTAGCGAGCAGAAACTGTTTTTT	CASSQGPGQTSEQKLFF
16	TRBV6-6	TRBJ2-4	TRBD2	few	TGTGCCAGCAGTTACTCTAGCGGGGGGGCGGGAAACATTCAGTACTTC	CASSYSSGGAGNIQYF
17	TRBV20-1	TRBJ2-7	TRBD1	NA	TGCAGTGCACTCCCGGCGACAGGGGATTTATTGATCTACGAGCAGTACTTC	CSALPATGDLLIYEQYF
14	TRBV20-1	TRBJ1-2	NA	many	TGCAGTGCTAGAGATGTACGGACCCTCGGCGGCTACACCTTC	CSARDVRTLGGYTF
14	TRBV5-5	TRBJ2-1	NA	NA	TGTGCCAGCAGCTTGTGGCGGGGAACCTACGAGCAGTTCTTC	CASSLWRGTYEQFF
13	TRBV29-1	TRBJ2-7	NA	once	TGCAGCGCCAGGATACCTAGCTCCTACGAGCAGTACTTC	CSARIPSSYEQYF
14	TRBV4-1	TRBJ2-5	NA	NA	TGCGCCAGCAGCCAGGTCCAGCTCGGAGAGACCCAGTACTTC	CASSQVQLGETQYF
15	TRBV4-3	TRBJ2-7	TRBD1	many	TGCGCCAGCAGCCAGGGGACAGACTCTTCCTACGAGCAGTACTTC	CASSQGTDSSYEQYF
17	TRBV9	TRBJ2-3	TRBD2	NA	TGTGCCAGCAGCGTAGGGGGGAGGGGACCTAGCACAGATACGCAGTATTTT	CASSVGGRGPSTDTQYF
15	TRBV4-1	TRBJ1-5	NA	NA	TGCGCCAGCAGCCAAGATTGGACCCCCGGGCAGCCCCAGCATTTT	CASSQDWTPGQPQHF
14	TRBV2	TRBJ2-3	TRBD2	NA	TGTGCCAGCAGCCTCCTGACTAGCGAATATACGCAGTATTTT	CASSLLTSEYTQYF
18	TRBV7-2	TRBJ2-7	NA	many	TGTGCCAGCAGCTTGTGGGGACCTCGCGGGACAGTTTGGTCCGAGCAGTACTTC	CASSLWGPRGTVWSEQYF
16	TRBV9	TRBJ2-1	TRBD1	NA	TGTGCCAGCAGCGTAGACGGACAGGGAGGCTACAATGAGCAGTTCTTC	CASSVDGQGGYNEQFF